This passage covers 27 T cell receptor beta chains from one sample sequenced in a study of blood T cell repertoires in COVID-19. Some clones are missing from TCRdb's copy, which holds only in-frame ones; the method was immunoSEQ multiplex PCR. This table has about 140,000 clones, roughly four fifths appearing once. The specimen was peripheral blood. The receptors were sampled from a woman aged 80 or over with active or convalescent COVID-19.

This clone was picked up a small number of times. J is TRBJ2-3 and V is TRBV4-2; D call uncertain. CDR3 length: 13 amino acids. The germline V gene has CDR1 LGHNA and CDR2 YNFKEQ. Trimming shortened V by 4 bases and J by 4 bases, and 9 bases separated the two germline ends. This CDR3 reads CASSLSDSDTQYF. The CDR3 nucleotides are TGTGCCAGCAGCCTCTCCGACTCAGATACGCAGTATTTT.

This chain joins TRBV19 and TRBJ2-1; D is possibly TRBD1 (8 bases). CDR1 and CDR2 from the germline V gene are LNHDA and SQIVND (reference sequence). CDR3 length: 16 amino acids. Trimming took off 0 bases at V and 7 bases at J, with 16 bases between the two ends. The CDR3 coding sequence is TGTGCCAGTAGTATAGACCACACAGGGGGGGGAAATGAGCAGTTCTTC. Translation gives CASSIDHTGGGNEQFF.

The J gene is TRBJ2-3, the V gene TRBV27; possibly TRBD2 for D (6 bases). Germline-derived CDR1 and CDR2 are MNHEY and SMNVEV (reference sequence). The CDR3 totals 14 residues. V lost 2 bases and J 4 bases, leaving 10 bases between the germline ends. The CDR3 here is CASSLAGTPDTQYF. DNA of the CDR3: TGTGCCAGCAGTTTAGCGGGGACCCCAGATACGCAGTATTTT.

The chain combines TRBV18 with TRBJ1-5; 11 bases align to TRBD1. Trimming cost V 5 bases and J 6 bases; bases outside gene matches: 6. The germline gives CDR1 KGHSH, CDR2 LQKENI. CDR3 length: 15 amino acids. The CDR3 nucleotides are TGTGCCAGCTCATCGGACAGGGGGCCTGGTCAGCCCCAGCATTTT. Translation gives CASSSDRGPGQPQHF.

A single count supports this clone. The CDR3 DNA sequence: TGTGCCAGCAGCAGCAACAGGGGTCGTTTGGGCACCGGGGAGCTGTTTTTT. Residues: CASSSNRGRLGTGELFF. The chain couples TRBV9 to TRBJ2-2; 7 nucleotides align to TRBD1. After removal of 4 bases from V and 4 bases from J, the junction contained 13 bases not matched to a gene. The CDR3 loop spans 17 amino acids. Germline lookup yields CDR1 SGDLS and CDR2 YYNGEE.

Written as DNA, the CDR3 is TGTGCCAGCAGGAGGCCGTACAGGGATAATGAGCAGTTCTTC. Its translation: CASRRPYRDNEQFF. This chain uses TRBV2 with TRBJ2-1, with a weak D call TRBD1 (6 bases). The CDR3 sequence is 14 residues long. Trimming removed 6 bases at V and 7 bases at J, with 16 bases between. Per the germline V gene, CDR1 is SNHLY and CDR2 is FYNNEI.

The gene calls are TRBV5-6 and TRBJ2-3, with TRBD1 as a possible D gene (6 bases). Germline V gene lookup returns CDR1 SGHDT and CDR2 YYEEEE. This CDR3 contains 13 residues. Between the trimmed V and J ends, which lost 2 bases and 4 bases, there was a span of 8 bases. CDR3 amino acids: CASSFGGPDTQYF. CDR3 sequence (DNA): TGTGCCAGCAGCTTTGGGGGCCCAGATACGCAGTATTTT. Supplemented by reference TRBV5-6 and TRBJ2-3, the full variable domain reads DAGVTQSPTHLIKTRGQQVTLRCSPKSGHDTVSWYQQALGQGPQFIFQYYEEEERQRGNFPDRFSGHQFPNYSSELNVNALLLGDSALYLCASSFGGPDTQYFGPGTRLTVL.

This clone was recorded a few times. This sequence joins TRBV11-3 and TRBJ2-1, with D possibly being TRBD2 (6 bases). V was clipped by 4 bases and J by 9 bases, with 16 bases between them. The CDR3 contains 14 residues. Germline CDR1 reads SGHNT; CDR2 reads YENEEA. This CDR3 reads CASSYFSTGGEQFF. In DNA, the CDR3 is TGTGCCAGCAGCTACTTCTCAACCGGGGGTGAGCAGTTCTTC.

This clone has more than one count but fewer than ten. The V and J genes are TRBV30 and TRBJ1-3; 9 positions agree with TRBD1. Germline CDR1 reads GTSNPN; CDR2 reads SVGIG (reference sequence). This CDR3 is 16 amino acids long. The ends lost 0 bases at V and 0 bases at J; junction bases unmatched: 3. This chain's CDR3 is CAWSVGTGSSGNTIYF. CDR3 nucleotide sequence: TGTGCCTGGAGTGTGGGGACAGGGAGCTCTGGAAACACCATATATTTT.

This clone was recorded only once. V gene TRBV6-5 combines with J gene TRBJ1-1, with 11 bases that match TRBD1. V lost 0 bases, J lost 11 bases, and 5 bases stayed unmatched. From germline, CDR1 is MNHEY and CDR2 SVGAGI. The CDR3 has 14 residues. The CDR3 loop is CASSYSPGQGEAFF. CDR3 DNA sequence: TGTGCCAGCAGTTACTCCCCGGGACAGGGGGAGGCTTTCTTT.

The chain has TRBV6-2 or TRBV6-3 and TRBJ1-1; D unclear. The CDR3 length is 12 residues. Trimming left V 0 bases short and J 6 bases short, with 5 bases between. Per germline, CDR1 MNHEY and CDR2 SVGEGT. As DNA, the CDR3 is TGTGCCAGCAGTTACTCCTCCCCTGAAGCTTTCTTT. The encoded protein is CASSYSSPEAFF.

About this clone itself: The sample contains more than one DNA sequence encoding this CDR3. The chain recombines TRBV3-1 (or the pseudogene TRBV3-2) with TRBJ1-3; possible D gene TRBD1, 5 bases. The CDR3 is made up of 15 amino acids. CDR1 is LGHDT, CDR2 YNNKEL, per germline (reference sequence). V lost 3 bases to trimming and J lost 6 bases, with 15 bases between them. CDR3: CASSQLQVLPNTIYF. DNA for the CDR3: TGTGCCAGCAGCCAGTTACAGGTACTCCCAAACACCATATATTTT.

DNA for the CDR3: TGTGCCAGCATGGGAGGCTTGAGGGGCACTGAAGCTTTCTTT. Protein product: CASMGGLRGTEAFF. The V call is TRBV2, the J call TRBJ1-1; D might be TRBD1 (5 bases). This CDR3 contains 14 residues. V dropped 7 bases and J dropped 4 bases, with 16 bases sitting between them. Germline V lookup: CDR1 SNHLY, CDR2 FYNNEI.

The rearrangement uses TRBV7-2 and TRBJ2-7; D ambiguous. The CDR3 has 12 residues. Trimming left V 5 bases short and J 5 bases short, with 10 bases between. Per the germline V gene, CDR1 is SGHTA and CDR2 is FQGNSA. The CDR3 coding sequence is TGTGCCAGCAGCCACCCCCAGGACGAGCAGTACTTC. Translation: CASSHPQDEQYF.

The J gene is TRBJ1-5, the V gene TRBV5-6, with 12 bases lining up with TRBD1. The germline V gene has CDR1 SGHDT and CDR2 YYEEEE. V gave up 4 bases and J gave up 5 bases; unmatched junction bases: 7. CDR3 length: 16 amino acids. This CDR3 reads CASSVTGTGGYQPQHF. As DNA, the CDR3 is TGTGCCAGCAGCGTAACCGGGACAGGGGGCTATCAGCCCCAGCATTTT.

In this sample, this clone turned up a few times. The chain joins TRBV4-1 to TRBJ2-1; D call uncertain. V gave up 0 bases and J gave up 9 bases, with 3 bases separating them. CDR3 length: 11 amino acids. Germline V gives CDR1 MGHRA, CDR2 YSYEKL. The chain's CDR3 is CASSQDSEQFF. For the CDR3, the DNA is TGCGCCAGCAGCCAAGACAGTGAGCAGTTCTTC.

This clone came up once. The V and J genes are TRBV2 and TRBJ2-1; maybe TRBD1 (6 bases). There are 14 residues in the CDR3. Germline V gives CDR1 SNHLY, CDR2 FYNNEI. V was shortened by 6 bases and J by 5 bases, with 14 bases between the two germline ends. The CDR3 nucleotides read TGTGCCAGCAGCCGAGAAGGACAGAACAATGAGCAGTTCTTC. Translating gives CASSREGQNNEQFF.

The chain couples TRBV4-2 to TRBJ1-2; the D gene is possibly TRBD1 (5 bases). V was shortened by 4 bases and J by 6 bases, with 18 bases between the two germline ends. The CDR3 is 15 amino acids. Germline assignment: CDR1 LGHNA and CDR2 YNFKEQ. This chain's CDR3 is CASSLNGGLLDGYTF. DNA for the CDR3: TGTGCCAGCAGCCTAAACGGGGGATTGTTGGATGGCTACACCTTC.

The genes are TRBV7-2 and TRBJ1-2; tentative D call: TRBD1 (5 bases). Germline CDR1 reads SGHTA; CDR2 reads FQGNSA. The CDR3 is made up of 17 amino acids. V lost 3 bases and J 4 bases, leaving 21 bases between the germline ends. CDR3 residues: CASSFSVTGRQSYGYTF. CDR3 nucleotide sequence: TGTGCCAGCAGCTTTTCAGTCACAGGCAGACAGTCCTATGGCTACACCTTC.

The chain has TRBV5-6 and TRBJ2-5; TRBD2 matches at 8 bases. With V trimmed by 5 bases and J by 2 bases, 11 bases remained unmatched. Germline CDR1 reads SGHDT; CDR2 reads YYEEEE. The CDR3 has 16 residues. DNA of the CDR3: TGTGCCAGCAGGACCCGCGGGACTAGTTCGCAAGAGACCCAGTACTTC. Protein product: CASRTRGTSSQETQYF. Based on the CDR3 plus reference TRBV5-6 and TRBJ2-5, the full variable domain is DAGVTQSPTHLIKTRGQQVTLRCSPKSGHDTVSWYQQALGQGPQFIFQYYEEEERQRGNFPDRFSGHQFPNYSSELNVNALLLGDSALYLCASRTRGTSSQETQYFGPGTRLLVL.

The chain is built from TRBV10-3 and TRBJ2-1; 11 bases are a match to TRBD2. Germline CDR1 reads ENHRY; CDR2 reads SYGVKD. V lost 4 bases and J lost 5; bases outside the gene matches: 4. The CDR3 has 15 amino acids. CDR3 sequence (DNA): TGTGCCATCAGTGCGATAGCGGGGGGGAACAATGAGCAGTTCTTC. This codes for CAISAIAGGNNEQFF.

The chain links TRBV5-1 to TRBJ2-2; 11 bases are a match to TRBD2. Germline CDR1 reads SGHRS; CDR2 reads YFSETQ. V lost 8 bases and J lost 6; bases outside the gene matches: 3. This CDR3 spans 13 amino acids. The DNA of the CDR3 is TGCGCCAGTACTAGCGGGGGCGCCGGGGAGCTGTTTTTT. Amino acid sequence: CASTSGGAGELFF.

The V call is TRBV2, the J call TRBJ1-4; maybe TRBD1 (5 bases). The CDR3 runs 13 residues. Looked up from germline, CDR1 is SNHLY and CDR2 is FYNNEI. In DNA form, the CDR3 reads TGTGCTCTTGGAGGGGTGCTCAATGAAAAACTGTTTTTT. Translation: CALGGVLNEKLFF.

V gene TRBV9 combines with J gene TRBJ2-3; 9 nucleotides line up with TRBD2. Germline V gene lookup returns CDR1 SGDLS and CDR2 YYNGEE. The ends lost 0 bases at V and 2 bases at J; junction bases unmatched: 4. The CDR3 totals 16 residues. In nucleotides, the CDR3 is TGTGCCAGCAGCGTAGCTAGCGGGGACAACACAGATACGCAGTATTTT. Encoded protein: CASSVASGDNTDTQYF.

This chain connects TRBV20-1 to TRBJ2-1; D is undetermined. The germline gives CDR1 DFQATT, CDR2 SNEGSKA (reference sequence). The length of the CDR3 is 11 residues. The V and J ends lost 5 bases and 4 bases respectively, with 6 bases between them. The CDR3 here is CSARLYNEQFF. The DNA of the CDR3 is TGCAGTGCTCGGTTGTACAATGAGCAGTTCTTC.

The J gene is TRBJ2-2, the V gene TRBV6-5, with TRBD1 matching over 8 bases. There are 15 residues in the CDR3. Germline CDR1 MNHEY, CDR2 SVGAGI. The J segment lost 4 bases and the V segment lost 5 bases, leaving 6 bases of the junction unmatched. For the CDR3, the DNA is TGTGCCAGCAGTCCAGGGGGCGCCGGCACCGGGGAGCTGTTTTTT. It codes for CASSPGGAGTGELFF.

The J gene is TRBJ2-3, the V gene TRBV19; 10 bases align to TRBD1. This CDR3 has 16 residues. CDR1 is LNHDA, CDR2 SQIVND, per germline (reference sequence). J lost 2 bases, V lost 9 bases, and 11 bases had no gene match. The DNA of the CDR3 is TGTGCCAGCCGAGGGGGGACAGGGGCGAACACAGATACGCAGTATTTT. Protein: CASRGGTGANTDTQYF.